This T cell receptor (beta chain) was profiled in a study of metastatic and nonmetastatic thyroid tumors (dated by TCRdb to 2020 to 2021). Describing the broader study: Repertoires from peripheral blood and from tumor or nodule tissue samples of malignant and benign thyroid patients were compared.

The research as a whole found: TCR beta diversity was reported as significantly higher in malignant tumors than in benign nodules, in both blood and tumor samples.

From a lookup of the germline V gene, CDR1 and CDR2 are SGHNT and YENEEA. Taken from cysteine to phenylalanine, the CDR3 has 17 residues. The sequence is cut down to CDR3 DNA, 51 bases in frame from base 1. V loses 5 bases of germline sequence and J loses 5 bases, and the interval between the two ends is 22 bases. None of the patients had been given any treatment before thyroid surgery. Using T-cell receptor beta sequencing, the researchers looked back retrospectively at clinical samples from patients, gathered between the early 2010s and the late 2010s. This clone has ten or more counts. Its antigen is currently not known. No base quality values were provided; no much bigger clone lies one nucleotide off. Library creation used PCR. The instrument given in TCRdb is Illumina HiSeq 4000. The TCR beta-chain CDR3 region of each patient was profiled by high-throughput sequencing. On the authors' methods: The researchers built a classifier to tell apart papillary thyroid cancer patients with distant metastasis, based on CDR3 differences among clinicopathological groups. The Shannon index was used to measure repertoire diversity, and the Morisita-Horn index was used to measure how similar tumor and blood repertoires were. TCRdb handled the public reads itself, with Q25 trimming in fastp and clone calling in MiXCR, and kept productive beta chains. These V and J calls originate from TCRdb's pipeline instead of the authors' own analysis. Within this sample are tens of thousands of clones, with roughly 13% of them counted one time only. The top ten hold around 9.5% of the sample.

Here the chain combines TRBV11-3 and TRBJ2-1, and the D gene may be TRBD1, 6 bases matching. The sample was blood. The receptor's source is a female donor with papillary thyroid cancer or a benign thyroid nodule (not recorded which). Some clones in this sample may be carry-over from other donors' samples. The CDR3: CASSIRSSLQGDNEQFF. The DNA sequence is TGTGCCAGCAGCATTAGATCCTCGCTACAGGGTGACAATGAGCAGTTCTTC.